This T cell receptor (beta chain) is from a study of radiation and T cells in renal cell carcinoma. The CDR3 length is 15 residues. Germline CDR1 and CDR2: SGHTA and FQGNSA. Losses at the gene ends were 5 bases for V and 3 bases for J; bases not matched to a gene: 3. Documented time point: blood 2 weeks post-SBRT. Specified treatment: 15 Gy SBRT to primary tumor, nephrectomy 4 weeks later. Method: immunoSEQ multiplex PCR; TCRdb's copy keeps in-frame clones and lacks some. The sample yields more than 150,000 clones, 80% to 90% seen once. The starting material was blood, obtained from a patient whose treatment included radiotherapy and nephrectomy. The source of this sequence is a woman aged 50 to 60 with renal cell carcinoma. The chain carries TRBV7-2 and TRBJ2-5, with 13 bases lining up with TRBD2. CDR3 in DNA: TGTGCCAGCAGCCCCGGACTAGCGGGGGAAGAGACCCAGTACTTC. Translation gives CASSPGLAGEETQYF.